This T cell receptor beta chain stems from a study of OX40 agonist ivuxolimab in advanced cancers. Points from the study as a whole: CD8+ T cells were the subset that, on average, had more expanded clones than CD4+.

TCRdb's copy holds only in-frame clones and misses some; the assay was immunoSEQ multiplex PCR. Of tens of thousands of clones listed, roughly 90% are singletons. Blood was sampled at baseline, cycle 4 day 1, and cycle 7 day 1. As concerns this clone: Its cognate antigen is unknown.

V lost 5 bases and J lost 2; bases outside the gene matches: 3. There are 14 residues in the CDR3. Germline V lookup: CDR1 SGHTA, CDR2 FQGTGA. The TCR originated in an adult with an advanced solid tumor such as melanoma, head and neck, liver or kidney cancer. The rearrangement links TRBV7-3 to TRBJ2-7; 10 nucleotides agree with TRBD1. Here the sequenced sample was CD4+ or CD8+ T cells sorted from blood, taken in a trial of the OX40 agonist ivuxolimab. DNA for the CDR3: TGTGCCAGCAGCCCCGGACAGGGGGCCTACGAGCAGTACTTC. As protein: CASSPGQGAYEQYF.